The clone carrying this T cell receptor (beta chain) was seen repeatedly, ten times or more. Its specificity is not known. Clones were read by immunoSEQ multiplex PCR, and TCRdb kept only the in-frame ones, dropping some. The sample lists under 95,000 clones, 86% occurring once. The entry originates in a study of T cell responses to AZD1222 COVID-19 vaccine. Broader study findings: After the peak T cell response, and only then, were repertoires sampled. Seropositivity was recorded at baseline in only 6 or 7 AZD1222 recipients.

This CDR3 contains 11 residues. CDR1 and CDR2 (germline): SNHLY, FYNNEI. Trimming removed 6 bases from V and 2 bases from J, with 3 bases in between. The material was peripheral blood, obtained on day 0 of AZD1222 vaccination. The receptor was derived from an adult in good health. V and J are TRBV2 and TRBJ2-3; D gene ambiguous. The CDR3 nucleotides are TGTGCCAGCAGCCTCACAGATACGCAGTATTTT. Its protein product is CASSLTDTQYF.